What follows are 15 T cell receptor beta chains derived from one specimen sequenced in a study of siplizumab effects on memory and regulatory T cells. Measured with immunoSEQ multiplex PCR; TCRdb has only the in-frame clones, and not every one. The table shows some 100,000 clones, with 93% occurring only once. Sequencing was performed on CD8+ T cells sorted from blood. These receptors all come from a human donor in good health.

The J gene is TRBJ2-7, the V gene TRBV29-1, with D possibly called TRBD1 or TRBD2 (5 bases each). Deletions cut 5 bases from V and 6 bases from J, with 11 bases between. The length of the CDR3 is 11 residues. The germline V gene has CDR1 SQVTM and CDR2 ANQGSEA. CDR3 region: CSVFQGPEQYF. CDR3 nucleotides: TGCAGCGTTTTTCAGGGACCCGAGCAGTACTTC.

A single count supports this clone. CDR3 residues: CASSRQGHGSEAFF. The CDR3 DNA is TGTGCCAGTAGTAGACAGGGACATGGATCTGAAGCTTTCTTT. The V gene is TRBV19, the J gene TRBJ1-1, with 7 bases aligning to TRBD1. The CDR3 has 14 residues. V lost 4 bases, J lost 6 bases, and 8 bases stayed unmatched. CDR1 and CDR2 from the germline V gene are LNHDA and SQIVND (reference sequence).

The CDR3 DNA is TGTGCCAGCAGCGGCGGGACTATTCTCCAAACCCCGAGCTCCTACAATGAGCAGTTCTTC. Residues: CASSGGTILQTPSSYNEQFF. This chain connects TRBV9 to TRBJ2-1, with 7 bases that match TRBD2. Losses at the gene ends were 3 bases for V and 0 bases for J; bases not matched to a gene: 18. Per germline, CDR1 SGDLS and CDR2 YYNGEE. The CDR3 contains 20 residues.

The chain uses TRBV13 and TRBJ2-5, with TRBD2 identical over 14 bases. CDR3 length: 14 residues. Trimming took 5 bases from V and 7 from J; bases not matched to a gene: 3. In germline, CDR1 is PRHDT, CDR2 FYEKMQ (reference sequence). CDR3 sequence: CASSHGTSGGTQYF. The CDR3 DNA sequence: TGTGCCAGCAGCCATGGGACTAGCGGGGGGACCCAGTACTTC.

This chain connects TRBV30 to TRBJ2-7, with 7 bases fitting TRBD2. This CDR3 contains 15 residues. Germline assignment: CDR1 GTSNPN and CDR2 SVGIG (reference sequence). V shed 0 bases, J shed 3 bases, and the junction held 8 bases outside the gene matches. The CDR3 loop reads CAWSVMRREFYEQYF. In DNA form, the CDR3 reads TGTGCCTGGAGTGTTATGCGGCGGGAGTTCTACGAGCAGTACTTC.

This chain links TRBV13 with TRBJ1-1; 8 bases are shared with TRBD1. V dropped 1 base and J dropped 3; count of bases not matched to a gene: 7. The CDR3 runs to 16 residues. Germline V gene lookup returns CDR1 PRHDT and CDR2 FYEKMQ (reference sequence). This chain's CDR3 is CASSLVGETGDTEAFF. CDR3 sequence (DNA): TGTGCCAGCAGCTTAGTAGGAGAGACAGGGGACACTGAAGCTTTCTTT. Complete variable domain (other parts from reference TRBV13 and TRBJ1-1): AAGVIQSPRHLIKEKRETATLKCYPIPRHDTVYWYQQGPGQDPQFLISFYEKMQSDKGSIPDRFSAQQFSDYHSELNMSSLELGDSALYFCASSLVGETGDTEAFFGQGTRLTVV.

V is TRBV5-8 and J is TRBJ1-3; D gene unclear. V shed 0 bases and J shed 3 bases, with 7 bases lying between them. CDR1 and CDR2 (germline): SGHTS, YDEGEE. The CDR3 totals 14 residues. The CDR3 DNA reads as TGTGCCAGCAGCTTGGGGCCCTTTGGAAACACCATATATTTT. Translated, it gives CASSLGPFGNTIYF.

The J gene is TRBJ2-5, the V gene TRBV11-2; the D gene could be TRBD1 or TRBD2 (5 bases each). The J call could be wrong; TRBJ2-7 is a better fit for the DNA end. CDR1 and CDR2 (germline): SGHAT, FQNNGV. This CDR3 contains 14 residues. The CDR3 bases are TGTGCCAGCAGCCCCGGGACGGGGCTCTACGAGCAGTACTTC. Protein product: CASSPGTGLYEQYF.

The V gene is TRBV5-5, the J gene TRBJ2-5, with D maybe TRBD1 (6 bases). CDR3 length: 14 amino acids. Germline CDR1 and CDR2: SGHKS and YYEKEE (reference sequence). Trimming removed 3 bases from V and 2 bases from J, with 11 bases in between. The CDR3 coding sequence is TGTGCCAGCAGCTCACCGACAGGTCAAGAGACCCAGTACTTC. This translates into CASSSPTGQETQYF.

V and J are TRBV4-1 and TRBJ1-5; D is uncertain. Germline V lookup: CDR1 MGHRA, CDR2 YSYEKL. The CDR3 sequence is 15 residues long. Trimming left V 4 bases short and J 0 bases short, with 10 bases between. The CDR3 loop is CASSRSTGSNQPQHF. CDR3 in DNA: TGCGCCAGCAGCCGGAGCACGGGTAGCAATCAGCCCCAGCATTTT.

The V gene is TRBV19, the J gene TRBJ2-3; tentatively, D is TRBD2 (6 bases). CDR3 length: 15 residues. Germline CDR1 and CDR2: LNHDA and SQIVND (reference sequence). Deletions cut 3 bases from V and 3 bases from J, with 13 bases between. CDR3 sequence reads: CASSIPGLPTDTQYF. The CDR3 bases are TGTGCCAGTAGTATTCCCGGACTACCAACAGATACGCAGTATTTT.

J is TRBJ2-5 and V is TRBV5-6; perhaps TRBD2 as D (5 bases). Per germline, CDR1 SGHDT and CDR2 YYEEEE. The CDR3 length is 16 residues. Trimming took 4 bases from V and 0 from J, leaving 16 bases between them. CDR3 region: CASSPPGGRNQETQYF. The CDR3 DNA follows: TGTGCCAGCAGCCCCCCGGGCGGGCGGAACCAAGAGACCCAGTACTTC.

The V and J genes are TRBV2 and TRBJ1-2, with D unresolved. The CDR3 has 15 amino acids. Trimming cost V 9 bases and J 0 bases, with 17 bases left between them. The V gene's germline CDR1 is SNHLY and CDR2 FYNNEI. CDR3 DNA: TGTGCCAGTCGCGTCCGGACGGCAACTAACTATGGCTACACCTTC. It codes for CASRVRTATNYGYTF.

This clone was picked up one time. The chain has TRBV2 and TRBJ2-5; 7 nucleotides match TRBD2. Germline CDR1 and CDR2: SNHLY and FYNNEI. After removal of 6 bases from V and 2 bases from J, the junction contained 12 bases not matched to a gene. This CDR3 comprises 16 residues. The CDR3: CASRRAIGGVQETQYF. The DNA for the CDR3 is TGTGCCAGCAGAAGAGCGATTGGGGGGGTACAAGAGACCCAGTACTTC. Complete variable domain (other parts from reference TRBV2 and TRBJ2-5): EPEVTQTPSHQVTQMGQEVILRCVPISNHLYFYWYRQILGQKVEFLVSFYNNEISEKSEIFDDQFSVERPDGSNFTLKIRSTKLEDSAMYFCASRRAIGGVQETQYFGPGTRLLVL.

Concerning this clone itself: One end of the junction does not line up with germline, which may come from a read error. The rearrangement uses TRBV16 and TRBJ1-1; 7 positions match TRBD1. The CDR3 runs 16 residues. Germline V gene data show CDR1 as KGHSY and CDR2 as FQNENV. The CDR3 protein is CASSPGTAVGRTEAFF. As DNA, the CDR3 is TGTGCCAGCAGCCCGGGGACAGCGGTGGGTAGGACTGAGGCTTTCTTT. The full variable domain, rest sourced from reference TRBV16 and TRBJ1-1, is GEEVAQTPKHLVRGEGQKAKLYCAPIKGHSYVFWYQQVLKNEFKFLISFQNENVFDETGMPKERFSAKCLPNSPCSLEIQATKLEDSAVYFCASSPGTAVGRTEAFFGQGTRLTVV.